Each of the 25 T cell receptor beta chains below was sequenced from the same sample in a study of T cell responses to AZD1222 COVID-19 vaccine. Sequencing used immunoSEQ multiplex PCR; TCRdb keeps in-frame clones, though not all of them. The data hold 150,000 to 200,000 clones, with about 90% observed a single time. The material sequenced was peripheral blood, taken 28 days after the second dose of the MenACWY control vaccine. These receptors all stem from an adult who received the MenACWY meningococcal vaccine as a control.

The CDR3 loop reads CASRGVGNTIYF. CDR3 nucleotide sequence: TGTGCCAGCAGGGGGGTTGGAAACACCATATATTTT. The chain couples TRBV6-5 to TRBJ1-3, with D maybe TRBD1 (5 bases). The CDR3 consists of 12 residues. The germline V gene has CDR1 MNHEY and CDR2 SVGAGI. V shed 6 bases and J shed 3 bases, with 6 bases lying between them.

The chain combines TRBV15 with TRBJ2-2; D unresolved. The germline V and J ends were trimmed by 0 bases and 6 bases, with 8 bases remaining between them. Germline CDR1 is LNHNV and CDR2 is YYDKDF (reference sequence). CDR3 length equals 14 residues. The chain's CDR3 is CATSRDLSAGELFF. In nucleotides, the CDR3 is TGTGCCACCAGCAGAGATTTATCAGCCGGGGAGCTGTTTTTT.

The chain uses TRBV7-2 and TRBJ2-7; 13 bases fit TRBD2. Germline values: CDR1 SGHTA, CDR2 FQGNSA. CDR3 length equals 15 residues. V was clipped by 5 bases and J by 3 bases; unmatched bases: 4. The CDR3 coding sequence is TGTGCCAGCAGCCCGGGACTAGCGGGGATCTACGAGCAGTACTTC. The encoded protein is CASSPGLAGIYEQYF.

The CDR3 reads CASSLGAGLSYEQYF. The DNA of the CDR3 is TGTGCCAGCAGCTTGGGGGCAGGTCTCTCCTACGAGCAGTACTTC. V and J are TRBV5-4 and TRBJ2-7; D not resolved. Looked up from germline, CDR1 is SGHNT and CDR2 is YYREEE (reference sequence). The length of the CDR3 is 15 residues. V was trimmed by 0 bases and J by 0 bases, leaving 10 bases between them. Filled out from reference TRBV5-4 and TRBJ2-7, the complete variable domain reads ETGVTQSPTHLIKTRGQQVTLRCSSQSGHNTVSWYQQALGQGPQFIFQYYREEENGRGNFPPRFSGLQFPNYSSELNVNALELDDSALYLCASSLGAGLSYEQYFGPGTRLTVT.

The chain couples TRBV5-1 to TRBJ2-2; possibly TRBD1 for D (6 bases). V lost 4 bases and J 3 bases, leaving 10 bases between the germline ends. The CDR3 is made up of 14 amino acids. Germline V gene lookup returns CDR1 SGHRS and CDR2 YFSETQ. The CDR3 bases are TGCGCCAGCAGCGTTGGACAGTACACCGGGGAGCTGTTTTTT. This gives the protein CASSVGQYTGELFF.

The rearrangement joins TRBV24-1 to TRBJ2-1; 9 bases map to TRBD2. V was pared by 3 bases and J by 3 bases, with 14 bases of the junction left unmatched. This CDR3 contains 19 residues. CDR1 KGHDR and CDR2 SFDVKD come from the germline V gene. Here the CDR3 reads CATSDSGGPAGDLYNEQFF. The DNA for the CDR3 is TGTGCCACCAGTGATAGCGGGGGGCCAGCGGGAGACCTCTACAATGAGCAGTTCTTC.

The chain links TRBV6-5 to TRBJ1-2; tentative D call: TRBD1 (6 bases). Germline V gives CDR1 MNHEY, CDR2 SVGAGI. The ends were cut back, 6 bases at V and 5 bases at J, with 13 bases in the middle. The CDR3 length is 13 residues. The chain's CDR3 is CASRGADYYGYTF. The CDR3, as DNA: TGTGCCAGCAGGGGGGCCGACTATTATGGCTACACCTTC.

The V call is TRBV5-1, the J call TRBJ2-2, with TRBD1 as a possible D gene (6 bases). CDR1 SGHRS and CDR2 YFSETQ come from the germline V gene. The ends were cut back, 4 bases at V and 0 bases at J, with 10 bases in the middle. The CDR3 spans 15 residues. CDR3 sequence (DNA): TGCGCCAGCAGCCCAGGGGCTACGAACACCGGGGAGCTGTTTTTT. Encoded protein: CASSPGATNTGELFF.

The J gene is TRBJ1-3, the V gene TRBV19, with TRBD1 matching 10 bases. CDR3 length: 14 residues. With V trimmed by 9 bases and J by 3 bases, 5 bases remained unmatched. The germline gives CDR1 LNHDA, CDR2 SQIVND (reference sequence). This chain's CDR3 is CASQTGGSGNTIYF. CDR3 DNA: TGTGCCAGCCAGACAGGGGGCAGTGGAAACACCATATATTTT.

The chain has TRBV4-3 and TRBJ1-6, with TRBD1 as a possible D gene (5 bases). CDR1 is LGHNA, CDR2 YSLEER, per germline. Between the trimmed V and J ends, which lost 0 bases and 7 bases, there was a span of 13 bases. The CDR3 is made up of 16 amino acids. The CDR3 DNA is TGCGCCAGCAGCCAAGATAGGGGACGGATGAATTCACCCCTCCACTTT. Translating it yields CASSQDRGRMNSPLHF.

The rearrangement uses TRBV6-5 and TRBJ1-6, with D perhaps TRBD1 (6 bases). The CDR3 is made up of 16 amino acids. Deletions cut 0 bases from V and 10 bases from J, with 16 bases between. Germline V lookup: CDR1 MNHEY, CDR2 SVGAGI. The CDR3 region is CASSYSSTGLGSPLHF. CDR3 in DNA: TGTGCCAGCAGTTACTCTTCAACAGGGCTAGGGTCACCCCTCCACTTT.

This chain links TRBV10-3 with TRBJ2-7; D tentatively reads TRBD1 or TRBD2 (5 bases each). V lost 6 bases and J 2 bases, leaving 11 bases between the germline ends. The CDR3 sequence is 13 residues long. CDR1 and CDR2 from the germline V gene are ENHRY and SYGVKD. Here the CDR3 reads CAISGTDTYEQYF. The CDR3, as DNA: TGTGCCATCAGCGGGACGGACACCTACGAGCAGTACTTC.

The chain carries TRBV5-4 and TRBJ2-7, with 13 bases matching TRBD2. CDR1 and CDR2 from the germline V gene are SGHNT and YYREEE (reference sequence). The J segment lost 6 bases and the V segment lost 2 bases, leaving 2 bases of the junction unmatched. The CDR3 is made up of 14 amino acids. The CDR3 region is CASSFGLAGVEQYF. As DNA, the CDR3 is TGTGCCAGCAGCTTCGGACTAGCGGGAGTCGAGCAGTACTTC.

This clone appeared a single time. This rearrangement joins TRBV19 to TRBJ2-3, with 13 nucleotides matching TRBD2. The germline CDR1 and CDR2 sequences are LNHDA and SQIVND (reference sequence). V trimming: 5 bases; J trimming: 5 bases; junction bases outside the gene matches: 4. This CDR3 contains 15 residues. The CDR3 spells CASSRTSGSGDTQYF. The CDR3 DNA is TGTGCCAGTAGTCGGACTAGCGGGAGTGGAGATACGCAGTATTTT.

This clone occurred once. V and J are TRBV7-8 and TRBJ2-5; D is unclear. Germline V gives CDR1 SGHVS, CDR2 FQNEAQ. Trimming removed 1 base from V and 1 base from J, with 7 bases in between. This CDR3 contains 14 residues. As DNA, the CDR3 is TGTGCCAGCAGCTTAGGGGCAGTCCAAGAGACCCAGTACTTC. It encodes CASSLGAVQETQYF.

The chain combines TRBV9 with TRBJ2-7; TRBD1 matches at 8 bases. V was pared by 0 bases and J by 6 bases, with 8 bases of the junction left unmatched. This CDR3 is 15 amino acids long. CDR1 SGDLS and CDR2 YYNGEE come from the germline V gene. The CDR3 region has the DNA TGTGCCAGCAGCGTAGTTCCGGACAGGGCAGCCGAGCAGTACTTC. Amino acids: CASSVVPDRAAEQYF.

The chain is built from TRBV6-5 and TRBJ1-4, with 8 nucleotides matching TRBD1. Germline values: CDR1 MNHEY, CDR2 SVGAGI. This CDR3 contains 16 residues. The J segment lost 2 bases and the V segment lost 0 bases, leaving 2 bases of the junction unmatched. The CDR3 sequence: CASSYSTGVTNEKLFF. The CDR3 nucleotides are TGTGCCAGCAGTTACTCGACAGGGGTGACTAATGAAAAACTGTTTTTT.

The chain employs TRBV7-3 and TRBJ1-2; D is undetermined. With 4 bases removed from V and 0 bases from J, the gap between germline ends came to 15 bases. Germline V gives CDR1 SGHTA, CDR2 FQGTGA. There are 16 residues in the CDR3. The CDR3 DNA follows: TGTGCCAGCAGCTCGGTACCGGGCAGAACTAACTATGGCTACACCTTC. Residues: CASSSVPGRTNYGYTF.

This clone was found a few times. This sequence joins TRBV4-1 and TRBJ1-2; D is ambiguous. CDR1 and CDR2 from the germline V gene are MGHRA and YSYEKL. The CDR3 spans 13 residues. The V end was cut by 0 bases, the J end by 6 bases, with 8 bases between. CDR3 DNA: TGCGCCAGCAGCCAAGACCGAAAGGATGGCTACACCTTC. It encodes CASSQDRKDGYTF.

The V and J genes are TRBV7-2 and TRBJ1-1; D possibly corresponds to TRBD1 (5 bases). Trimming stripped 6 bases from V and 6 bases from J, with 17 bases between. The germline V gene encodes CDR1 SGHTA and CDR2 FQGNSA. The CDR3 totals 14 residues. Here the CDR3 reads CASSWGRASAEAFF. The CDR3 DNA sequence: TGTGCCAGCAGTTGGGGCAGGGCAAGTGCTGAAGCTTTCTTT.

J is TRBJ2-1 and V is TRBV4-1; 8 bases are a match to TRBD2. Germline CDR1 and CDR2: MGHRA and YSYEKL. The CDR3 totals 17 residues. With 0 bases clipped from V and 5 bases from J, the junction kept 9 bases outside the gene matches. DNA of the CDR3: TGCGCCAGCAGCCAAGATTGGGAACTAGCGGTGGACAATGAGCAGTTCTTC. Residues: CASSQDWELAVDNEQFF.

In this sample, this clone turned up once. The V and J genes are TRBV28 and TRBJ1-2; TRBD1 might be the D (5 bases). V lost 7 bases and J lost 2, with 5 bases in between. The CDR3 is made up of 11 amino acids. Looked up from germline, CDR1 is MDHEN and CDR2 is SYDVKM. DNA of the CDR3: TGTGCCAGCACAGGGAACTATGGCTACACCTTC. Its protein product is CASTGNYGYTF.

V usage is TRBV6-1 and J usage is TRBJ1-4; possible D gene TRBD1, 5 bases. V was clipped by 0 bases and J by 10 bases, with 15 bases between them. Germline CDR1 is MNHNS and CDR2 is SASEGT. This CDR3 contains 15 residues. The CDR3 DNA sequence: TGTGCCAGCAGTGAAGCATTACAGGTAGTAGGAAAACTGTTTTTT. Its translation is CASSEALQVVGKLFF.

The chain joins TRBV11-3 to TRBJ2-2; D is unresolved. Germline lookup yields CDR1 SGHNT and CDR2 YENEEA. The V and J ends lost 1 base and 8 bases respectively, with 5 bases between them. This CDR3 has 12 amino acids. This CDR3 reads CASSLGLGELFF. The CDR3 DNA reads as TGTGCCAGCAGCTTAGGTTTAGGGGAGCTGTTTTTT.

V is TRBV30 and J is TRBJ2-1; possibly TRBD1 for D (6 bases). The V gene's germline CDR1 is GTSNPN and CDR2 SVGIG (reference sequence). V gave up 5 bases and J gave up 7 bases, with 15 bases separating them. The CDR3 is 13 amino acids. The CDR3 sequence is CAWDRYPGNEQFF. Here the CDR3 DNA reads TGTGCCTGGGACAGGTATCCCGGTAATGAGCAGTTCTTC.